This T cell receptor (beta chain) was identified in a study of radiation and T cells in renal cell carcinoma. Profiling relied on immunoSEQ multiplex PCR, and the TCRdb table lists in-frame clones only, not all of them. Of 140,000 to 150,000 clones in the sample, around 88% were seen once. The CDR3 length is 13 residues. The V gene's germline CDR1 is MNHNS and CDR2 SASEGT. Trimming stripped 3 bases from V and 13 bases from J, with 16 bases between. Time point given: blood 4 weeks post-SBRT, at nephrectomy. The sample's treatment: 15 Gy SBRT to primary tumor, nephrectomy 4 weeks later. The source was blood, collected from a patient whose treatment included radiotherapy and nephrectomy. The source of this sequence is a woman aged 45-65 years with renal cell carcinoma. V is TRBV6-1 and J is TRBJ2-1, with D uncertain. The CDR3 DNA follows: TGTGCCAGCAGTGACAGAACCTATGGTCGTCAGTTCTTC. Translating gives CASSDRTYGRQFF.